Presented here are 2 T cell receptor beta chains from one specimen sequenced in a study of cytomegalovirus exposure and HLA in healthy donors. The assay was immunoSEQ multiplex PCR, and TCRdb's table has in-frame clones only and misses some. The repertoire holds about 160,000 clones, with 85% to 90% as singletons. The sequencing input was PBMCs. The receptors shown here come from a woman in her twenties or thirties in good health and CMV-seronegative.

The chain joins TRBV18 to TRBJ2-7, with no clear D. Trimming removed 3 bases at V and 6 bases at J, with 9 bases between. This CDR3 has 12 amino acids. The germline V gene encodes CDR1 KGHSH and CDR2 LQKENI. CDR3 region: CASSPYASEQYF. The CDR3 region has the DNA TGTGCCAGCTCACCTTACGCCAGCGAGCAGTACTTC.

The rearrangement joins TRBV27 to TRBJ1-5; TRBD1 aligns across 8 bases. Germline CDR1 MNHEY, CDR2 SMNVEV (reference sequence). The ends lost 5 bases at V and 6 bases at J; junction bases unmatched: 3. The CDR3 sequence is 13 residues long. The CDR3 loop reads CASSQGAGQPQHF. CDR3 DNA: TGTGCCAGCAGTCAGGGGGCGGGTCAGCCCCAGCATTTT.